This T cell receptor (beta chain) was observed in a study of blood T cell repertoires in COVID-19. The assay was immunoSEQ multiplex PCR, and TCRdb's table has in-frame clones only and misses some. This sample has some 300,000 clones, with approximately 88% found just once. Recruits, aged roughly 18 to 95 years, lived in around 24 US areas. This TCR was recovered from a woman aged 40 to 50 who had recovered from COVID-19. Sequencing was done on a sample of PBMCs or T cells enriched from blood (not recorded which).

CDR3 loop: CASSYDSQETQYF. The CDR3 DNA follows: TGTGCCAGCAGCTATGACAGCCAAGAGACCCAGTACTTC. The rearrangement joins TRBV7-2 to TRBJ2-5, with D perhaps TRBD1 (5 bases). Trimming shortened V by 4 bases and J by 1 base, and 7 bases separated the two germline ends. In germline, CDR1 is SGHTA, CDR2 FQGNSA. The CDR3 extends over 13 amino acids.